A selection of T cell receptor beta chains follows, all from one sample in a study of T cell responses to AZD1222 COVID-19 vaccine. Generated by immunoSEQ multiplex PCR, the TCRdb table keeps only in-frame clones and is missing some. The table records about 100,000 clones, more than 75% of them present only once. The sample in question was peripheral blood, obtained on day 0 of AZD1222 vaccination. These TCRs come from an adult in good health. The CDR3 runs from the conserved cysteine through the conserved F or W. A D gene is named only where the DNA matches it firmly. A clone size is listed for some rows: how often the clone was seen (once, few, many), or a class if it is expanded.

clone_size j_call d_call v_call cdr3_aa cdr3_nt
NA TRBJ2-5 TRBD1 TRBV25-1 CASIARGRETQYF TGTGCCAGCATCGCCAGGGGGCGAGAGACCCAGTACTTC
NA TRBJ1-2 NA TRBV5-1 CASSLEGRYGYTF TGCGCCAGCAGCTTGGAGGGGAGGTATGGCTACACCTTC
few TRBJ2-1 TRBD2 TRBV5-1 CASSLRGGRSYNEQFF TGCGCCAGCAGCTTGCGCGGCGGGAGGTCTTACAATGAGCAGTTCTTC
NA TRBJ1-1 TRBD1 TRBV7-9 CASSSTSGGFRTEAFF TGTGCCAGCAGCTCAACATCAGGGGGGTTTCGGACTGAAGCTTTCTTT
NA TRBJ1-1 NA TRBV6-2/TRBV6-3 CASSILPVNTEAFF TGTGCCAGCAGTATTCTACCGGTAAACACTGAAGCTTTCTTT
NA TRBJ1-3 TRBD1 TRBV7-9 CASSFQGASGNTIYF TGTGCCAGCAGCTTCCAGGGGGCTTCTGGAAACACCATATATTTT
few TRBJ2-5 NA TRBV7-2 CASSLYSGGPQPTQYF TGTGCCAGCAGCTTATACTCCGGGGGACCCCAGCCGACCCAGTACTTC
NA TRBJ2-1 NA TRBV5-1 CASRFTGSYNEQFF TGCGCCAGCAGATTCACAGGGTCCTACAATGAGCAGTTCTTC
NA TRBJ1-2 TRBD1 TRBV6-5 CASSHPRDSSYGYTF TGTGCCAGCAGTCACCCCCGGGACAGTAGCTATGGCTACACCTTC
NA TRBJ2-3 TRBD1 TRBV27 CASSLLTTGEAQYF TGTGCCAGCAGTTTACTGACTACAGGGGAAGCGCAGTATTTT
NA TRBJ1-1 NA TRBV27 CASSLTVRTEAFF TGTGCCAGCAGTTTAACGGTCCGCACTGAAGCTTTCTTT
NA TRBJ1-4 NA TRBV25-1 CASKYLGGEKLFF TGTGCCAGCAAATACCTTGGGGGGGAAAAACTGTTTTTT
NA TRBJ2-1 NA TRBV5-4 CASSPPRGQEQFF TGTGCCAGCAGCCCCCCACGGGGGCAAGAGCAGTTCTTC
NA TRBJ2-1 NA TRBV5-1 CASSPEGDTYNEQFF TGCGCCAGCAGCCCCGAGGGGGATACGTACAATGAGCAGTTCTTC
NA TRBJ1-6 NA TRBV2 CASSGAGESSYNSPLHF TGTGCCAGCAGTGGGGCAGGGGAAAGCTCCTATAATTCACCCCTCCACTTT
NA TRBJ1-3 NA TRBV6-6 CASSYAEGRGNTIYF TGTGCCAGCAGTTACGCGGAGGGGCGTGGAAACACCATATATTTT
NA TRBJ1-5 NA TRBV19 CASTPGTDGLEPQHF TGTGCCAGTACCCCGGGGACCGATGGGTTGGAGCCCCAGCATTTT
NA TRBJ2-7 TRBD2 TRBV9 CASSPGLAGGPSYEQYF TGTGCCAGCAGCCCGGGACTAGCGGGAGGGCCTTCCTACGAGCAGTACTTC
NA TRBJ2-1 NA TRBV20-1 CSAKVGLEEFF TGCAGTGCTAAGGTCGGGCTAGAGGAATTCTTC
NA TRBJ2-7 NA TRBV5-6 CASSLAAYEQYF TGTGCCAGCAGCTTGGCGGCCTACGAGCAGTACTTC
NA TRBJ2-3 NA TRBV18 CASSPAIRTDTQYF TGTGCCAGCTCACCCGCCATCAGGACAGATACGCAGTATTTT
NA TRBJ1-6 NA TRBV5-5 CASTLGAPDNSPLHF TGTGCCAGCACCCTGGGGGCACCAGATAATTCACCCCTCCACTTT
NA TRBJ2-2 NA TRBV5-1 CASSLALRGSTGELFF TGCGCCAGCAGCTTGGCCTTACGGGGGAGCACCGGGGAGCTGTTTTTT
once TRBJ1-1 NA TRBV19 CASRHRELATEAFF TGTGCCAGTAGACACAGGGAATTGGCCACTGAAGCTTTCTTT
NA TRBJ1-2 NA TRBV4-1 CASSQLIPNYGYTF TGCGCCAGCAGCCAACTCATCCCTAACTATGGCTACACCTTC
NA TRBJ1-3 NA TRBV7-8 CASSLQGHAGNTIYF TGTGCCAGCAGCTTACAGGGTCATGCGGGAAACACCATATATTTT
NA TRBJ1-3 NA TRBV6-1 CASSEAPAVDSGNTIYF TGTGCCAGCAGTGAAGCGCCAGCAGTGGACTCTGGAAACACCATATATTTT
NA TRBJ2-7 TRBD1 TRBV6-5 CASSYSRDSSYEQYF TGTGCCAGCAGTTACTCGAGGGACAGCTCCTACGAGCAGTACTTC
NA TRBJ2-7 NA TRBV5-1 CASSLDGRGPYEQYF TGCGCCAGCAGCTTGGACGGCAGGGGACCCTACGAGCAGTACTTC
NA TRBJ1-1 TRBD1 TRBV11-1 CASSQQGFTEAFF TGTGCCAGCAGCCAACAGGGGTTCACTGAAGCTTTCTTT
NA TRBJ2-1 NA TRBV5-1 CASATVGNEQFF TGCGCCAGCGCGACGGTCGGGAATGAGCAGTTCTTC
NA TRBJ1-1 NA TRBV6-5 CASSSSSGGGTEAFF TGTGCCAGCAGTTCCTCCTCCGGGGGGGGCACTGAAGCTTTCTTT
NA TRBJ1-2 NA TRBV9 CASSVGGSSGYTF TGTGCCAGCAGCGTAGGGGGATCATCAGGCTACACCTTC
NA TRBJ1-3 NA TRBV9 CASSVGSLEGNTIYF TGTGCCAGCAGCGTAGGGTCACTTGAAGGAAACACCATATATTTT
NA TRBJ1-3 NA TRBV3-1/TRBV3-2 CASRGGIRNTIYF TGTGCCAGCAGGGGGGGTATCCGAAACACCATATATTTT
NA TRBJ2-7 TRBD2 TRBV7-2 CASSWGAGPTYEQYF TGTGCCAGCAGCTGGGGAGCGGGACCCACCTACGAGCAGTACTTC
NA TRBJ2-3 NA TRBV19 CASKASAYTDTQYF TGTGCCAGTAAGGCTAGCGCCTACACAGATACGCAGTATTTT
NA TRBJ1-1 NA TRBV6-5 CASSYSGGINTEAFF TGTGCCAGCAGTTACTCCGGGGGGATAAACACTGAAGCTTTCTTT
NA TRBJ1-4 TRBD1 TRBV19 CATMTGDFEKLFF TGTGCCACCATGACAGGGGATTTTGAAAAACTGTTTTTT
NA TRBJ2-2 TRBD1 TRBV11-2 CASSLDRADGELFF TGTGCCAGCAGCCTAGACAGGGCCGACGGGGAGCTGTTTTTT
NA TRBJ2-2 NA TRBV13 CASRGRDNQNTGELFF TGTGCCAGCAGAGGACGGGACAATCAAAACACCGGGGAGCTGTTTTTT
NA TRBJ1-5 NA TRBV19 CASKQGPQPQHF TGTGCCAGTAAGCAAGGGCCTCAGCCCCAGCATTTT
few TRBJ2-7 TRBD1 TRBV11-2 CASSWDREREQYF TGTGCCAGCAGTTGGGACAGGGAGAGGGAGCAGTACTTC
NA TRBJ1-2 NA TRBV6-5 CASRTGFRGGYTF TGTGCCAGCAGGACAGGATTTAGGGGTGGCTACACCTTC
NA TRBJ1-2 TRBD1 TRBV5-1 CASSLDRQGRTGYTF TGCGCCAGCAGCTTGGATCGACAGGGTAGGACTGGCTACACCTTC
NA TRBJ2-3 NA TRBV9 CASSGTLDDTQYF TGTGCCAGCAGCGGGACACTCGATGATACGCAGTATTTT
once TRBJ2-7 NA TRBV5-8 CAILTDTSYEQYF TGTGCCATTCTTACGGACACCTCCTACGAGCAGTACTTC
NA TRBJ2-7 TRBD1 TRBV7-8 CASSLVSRTLQGEQYF TGTGCCAGCAGCTTAGTGTCGAGGACGTTACAGGGGGAGCAGTACTTC
NA TRBJ2-7 NA TRBV5-1 CASSLEGGRVGEQYF TGCGCCAGCAGCTTGGAAGGGGGGAGGGTCGGAGAGCAGTACTTC